Below are 11 T cell receptor beta chains sequenced from a single sample in a study of post-analysis software for immune sequencing data. Points from the study as a whole: About five TRBV segments appeared more often in patients than in controls, and TRBV5-6, TRBV5-1 and TRBV20-1 were among these.

Antigen specificity for these receptors is unknown. Carried by the TCR beta cDNA libraries were unique molecular identifiers. Via MiXCR, TCRdb re-called the PCR reads, giving one row per CDR3 protein. The sample consists of approximately 730,000 distinct CDR3 sequences, roughly 27% of them appearing once. Sequencing was performed on blood. The source is a girl aged 5 to 17 with multiple sclerosis.

This chain links TRBV4-3 with TRBJ2-5, with 11 bases that match TRBD2. The trim removed 1 base at V and 2 bases at J, leaving 6 bases unmatched. Germline-derived CDR1 and CDR2 are LGHNA and YSLEER. This CDR3 has 17 amino acids. CDR3 amino acids: CASSQAGASGGQETQYF. CDR3 DNA sequence: TGCGCCAGCAGCCAAGCGGGGGCTAGCGGGGGGCAAGAGACCCAGTACTTC.

The table lists this clonotype with a few counts. This sequence joins TRBV20-1 and TRBJ2-1, with 9 nucleotides matching TRBD2. This CDR3 has 14 amino acids. Germline CDR1 reads DFQATT; CDR2 reads SNEGSKA (reference sequence). V lost 3 bases, J lost 9 bases, and 9 bases stayed unmatched. CDR3 residues: CSARVAGGHSEQFF. Written as DNA, the CDR3 is TGCAGTGCTAGGGTGGCGGGAGGGCATAGTGAGCAGTTCTTC.

This sequence joins TRBV24-1 and TRBJ2-1; D call uncertain. Germline V gene sequence: CDR1 KGHDR, CDR2 SFDVKD. The CDR3 sequence is 11 residues long. Between the trimmed V and J ends, which lost 5 bases and 10 bases, there was a span of 8 bases. The chain's CDR3 is CATSVRAEQFF. The CDR3, as DNA: TGTGCCACCAGTGTGAGAGCGGAGCAGTTCTTC.

The chain uses TRBV4-3 and TRBJ1-4; D gene unclear. Trimming pared 1 base from V and 4 bases from J, leaving 10 bases between. Germline values: CDR1 LGHNA, CDR2 YSLEER. CDR3 length: 15 residues. The CDR3 is CASSQAWFNNEKLFF. DNA of the CDR3: TGCGCCAGCAGCCAAGCCTGGTTTAATAATGAAAAACTGTTTTTT.

A few counts support this clonotype. The chain employs TRBV2 and TRBJ1-2; the match to TRBD1 covers 7 bases. CDR3 length: 13 amino acids. Losses at the gene ends were 8 bases for V and 4 bases for J; bases not matched to a gene: 7. The germline V gene has CDR1 SNHLY and CDR2 FYNNEI. The CDR3 nucleotides read TGTGCCAGCGGTCGACAGGGAAGCTATGGCTACACCTTC. Its protein is CASGRQGSYGYTF.

CDR3 loop: CSGLIAGGSTDTQYF. CDR3 sequence (DNA): TGCAGTGGTTTAATAGCGGGGGGAAGCACAGATACGCAGTATTTT. This chain uses TRBV20-1 with TRBJ2-3; 10 bases align to TRBD2. Per the germline V gene, CDR1 is DFQATT and CDR2 is SNEGSKA (reference sequence). The junction had 7 bases not matched to a gene; V was cut back by 7 bases and J by 0 bases. The CDR3 extends over 15 amino acids.

This clonotype has only a few counts. This chain connects TRBV4-3 to TRBJ1-1; D perhaps matches TRBD1 (5 bases). The CDR3 has 15 residues. Trimming stripped 0 bases from V and 5 bases from J, with 13 bases between. The germline V gene has CDR1 LGHNA and CDR2 YSLEER. The CDR3 DNA reads TGCGCCAGCAGCCAAGAAACCCAGGGAGGGACTGAAGCTTTCTTT. Translating it yields CASSQETQGGTEAFF.

The chain uses TRBV28 and TRBJ2-3, with a tentative D call TRBD1 (5 bases). The germline V and J ends were trimmed by 2 bases and 2 bases, with 17 bases remaining between them. This CDR3 is built from 17 residues. Germline V gives CDR1 MDHEN, CDR2 SYDVKM. For the CDR3, the DNA is TGTGCCAGCAGTTTAGGGCAGGGAAACACCTACACAGATACGCAGTATTTT. Its translation: CASSLGQGNTYTDTQYF.

The chain couples TRBV6-5 to TRBJ2-4, with 7 bases aligning to TRBD1. Germline CDR1 and CDR2: MNHEY and SVGAGI. The CDR3 sequence is 16 residues long. V gave up 2 bases and J gave up 3 bases; unmatched junction bases: 7. The CDR3, as DNA: TGTGCCAGCAGTTACCGGAACAGGGGCGGCAAAAACATTCAGTACTTC. Amino acid sequence: CASSYRNRGGKNIQYF.

J is TRBJ2-7 and V is TRBV5-6; the match to TRBD1 covers 8 bases. From germline, CDR1 is SGHDT and CDR2 YYEEEE. The CDR3 is 16 residues long. Trimming cost V 1 base and J 2 bases; bases outside gene matches: 8. The CDR3 spells CASSLPAGTGTYEQYF. The CDR3 DNA is TGTGCCAGCAGCTTGCCTGCCGGGACAGGCACCTACGAGCAGTACTTC.

Comment on this clonotype: One end of the junction does not line up with germline, which may come from a read error. The chain has TRBV12-3 or TRBV12-4 and TRBJ2-3; perhaps TRBD1 as D (7 bases). This CDR3 has 15 amino acids. The CDR3 DNA reads TGTGCCAGCAGTTTAATTGGAGGGGGCGCAGATGCGCAGTATTTT. Encoded protein: CASSLIGGGADAQYF.